Listed below are T cell receptor beta chains from one sample, sequenced in a study of T-cell memory formation after mild COVID-19. One entry per CDR3 protein results from TCRdb running MiXCR on the 5' RACE reads. The sample lists about 340,000 distinct CDR3 sequences; 20% to 25% were seen once. The sample was PBMCs or a T cell subset sorted from them (not recorded which). All receptors come from an adult woman who had mild COVID-19 (a few samples of this study predate the infection). Cell type and time point are not known. Both conserved end residues are part of each CDR3. The D gene is left open where the match is weak. Not all rows give a size; the values are once, few, many and, for expanded clones, a class.

cdr3_aa cdr3_nt cdr3_length v_call d_call clone_size j_call
CASSLGTTNVLTF TGTGCCAGCAGTCTAGGGACAACGAACGTCCTGACTTTC 13 TRBV12-3/TRBV12-4 . few TRBJ2-6
CASSNSVARETQYF TGTGCCAGCTCTAATTCGGTGGCCCGAGAGACCCAGTACTTC 14 TRBV25-1 . . TRBJ2-5
CASSQDHEGVEEKLFF TGCGCCAGCAGCCAAGATCATGAGGGGGTAGAGGAAAAACTGTTTTTT 16 TRBV4-3 . . TRBJ1-4
CSAPTSGGLSYEQYF TGCAGTGCACCGACTAGCGGGGGCCTATCCTACGAGCAGTACTTC 15 TRBV20-1 TRBD2 many TRBJ2-7
CASSFGSEGIQYF TGTGCCAGCAGTTTCGGCAGCGAAGGCATTCAGTACTTC 13 TRBV27 . . TRBJ2-4
CASSLGTSANSYNEQFF TGTGCCAGCAGCTTAGGGACTAGCGCGAACTCCTACAATGAGCAGTTCTTC 17 TRBV11-2 TRBD2 . TRBJ2-1
CASSLLVGGTEAFF TGTGCCAGCAGTTTATTAGTGGGAGGTACTGAAGCTTTCTTT 14 TRBV27 . . TRBJ1-1
CASSWGGSSSPLHF TGTGCCAGTAGCTGGGGGGGTTCCTCTTCACCCCTCCACTTT 14 TRBV19 . few TRBJ1-6
CASSPGHGYGNTIYF TGTGCCAGCAGCCCTGGACACGGGTATGGAAACACCATATATTTT 15 TRBV12-3/TRBV12-4 . . TRBJ1-3
CSARDQETGDNSPLHF TGCAGTGCTAGAGATCAGGAGACAGGGGATAATTCACCCCTCCACTTT 16 TRBV20-1 TRBD1 many TRBJ1-6
CASSSRQGNEQFF TGTGCCAGCAGCTCCAGACAGGGGAATGAGCAGTTCTTC 13 TRBV7-7 TRBD1 few TRBJ2-1
CASGDSGSLTDTQYF TGTGCCAGTGGGGATAGCGGGAGTTTAACAGATACGCAGTATTTT 15 TRBV12-3/TRBV12-4 TRBD2 few TRBJ2-3
CASSLGRDPRGYGYTF TGTGCCAGCAGTTTGGGCAGGGACCCTAGGGGCTATGGCTACACCTTC 16 TRBV12-3/TRBV12-4 . few TRBJ1-2
CATSRAGTGHNEQFF TGTGCCACCAGCAGAGCAGGTACAGGGCACAATGAGCAGTTCTTC 15 TRBV15 . few TRBJ2-1
CASSSTGRGNYGYTF TGTGCCAGCAGCTCAACAGGGAGGGGAAACTATGGCTACACCTTC 15 TRBV28 . . TRBJ1-2
CASSQTRGTDTQYF TGTGCCAGCAGCCAGACTAGGGGCACAGATACGCAGTATTTT 14 TRBV7-2 . . TRBJ2-3
CASSDRGLEENIQYF TGTGCCAGCAGCGACAGGGGACTAGAGGAAAACATTCAGTACTTC 15 TRBV7-9 . few TRBJ2-4
CSYRGEKLFF TGCAGCTATCGGGGGGAAAAACTGTTTTTT 10 TRBV29-1 . few TRBJ1-4
CASSPSGGISEAFF TGTGCCAGCTCACCATCAGGGGGGATTTCTGAAGCTTTCTTT 14 TRBV18 TRBD1 . TRBJ1-1
CASSLMAYEQYF TGTGCCAGCAGCTTAATGGCCTACGAGCAGTACTTC 12 TRBV7-9 . . TRBJ2-7
CASSLQGPSSYEQYF TGTGCCAGCAGTTTACAGGGGCCTTCATCCTACGAGCAGTACTTC 15 TRBV28 . . TRBJ2-7
CAWVRLPGDTQYF TGTGCCTGGGTTAGACTACCTGGAGATACGCAGTATTTT 13 TRBV30 . few TRBJ2-3
CASSLTGHYEQYF TGTGCCAGCAGTCTCACTGGACACTACGAGCAGTACTTC 13 TRBV27 . . TRBJ2-7
CSASWVLAAVYNEQFF TGCAGTGCTTCATGGGTACTAGCCGCCGTTTACAATGAGCAGTTCTTC 16 TRBV20-1 . . TRBJ2-1